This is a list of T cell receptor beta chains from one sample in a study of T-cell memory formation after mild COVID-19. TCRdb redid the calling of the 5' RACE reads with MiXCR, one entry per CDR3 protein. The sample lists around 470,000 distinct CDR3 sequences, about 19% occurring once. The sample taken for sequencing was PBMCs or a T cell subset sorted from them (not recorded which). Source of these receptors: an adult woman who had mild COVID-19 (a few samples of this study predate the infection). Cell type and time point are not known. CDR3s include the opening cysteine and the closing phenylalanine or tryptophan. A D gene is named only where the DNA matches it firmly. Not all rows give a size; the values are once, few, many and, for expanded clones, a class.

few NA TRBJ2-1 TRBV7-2 TGTGCCAGCAGCTTAGCGTTTAGCCTCTACAATGAGCAGTTCTTC CASSLAFSLYNEQFF
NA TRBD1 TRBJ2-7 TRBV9 TGTGCCAGCAGCGGGGGGACAGGCCTCTCCTACGAGCAGTACTTC CASSGGTGLSYEQYF
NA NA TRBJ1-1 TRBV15 TGTGCCACCGCTGTAGGATTGGGGAACACTGAAGCTTTCTTT CATAVGLGNTEAFF
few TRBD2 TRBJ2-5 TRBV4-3 TGCGCCAGCAGCCAGACTAGCGGGAGAGAGACCCAGTACTTC CASSQTSGRETQYF
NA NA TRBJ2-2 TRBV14 TGTGCCAGCAGCCAAGCGTCCTACACCGGGGAGCTGTTTTTT CASSQASYTGELFF
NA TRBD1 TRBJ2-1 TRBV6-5 TGTGCCAGCAGTGCGGGACAGGGGTACCACAATGAGCAGTTCTTC CASSAGQGYHNEQFF
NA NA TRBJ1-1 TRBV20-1 TGCAGTGCTAGAGATCTGGTTGGGAACACTGAAGCTTTCTTT CSARDLVGNTEAFF
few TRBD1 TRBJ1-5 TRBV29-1 TGCAGCGTACGCAGGGGGGACGGTCAGCCCCAGCATTTT CSVRRGDGQPQHF
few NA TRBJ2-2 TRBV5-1 TGCGCCAGCAGCTTGGGAGACAATTACGGGGAGCTGTTTTTT CASSLGDNYGELFF
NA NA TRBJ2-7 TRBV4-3 TGCGCCAGCAGCCAAGATACTAGCCGCTCCTACGAGCAGTACTTC CASSQDTSRSYEQYF
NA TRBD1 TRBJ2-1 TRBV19 TGTGCCAGTAGTACTCTAAAGGGGACAGGGGTTGACAATGAGCAGTTCTTC CASSTLKGTGVDNEQFF
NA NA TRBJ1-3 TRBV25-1 TGTGCCAGCAGCAAGGGCTCGGGGGGAAACACCATATATTTT CASSKGSGGNTIYF
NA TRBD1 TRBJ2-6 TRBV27 TGTGCCAGTCGGGCAGGGGGTTCTGGGGCCAACGTCCTGACTTTC CASRAGGSGANVLTF
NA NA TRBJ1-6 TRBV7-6 TGTGCCAGCAGCCCGCCGCCACTTCCCTATAATTCACCCCTCCACTTT CASSPPPLPYNSPLHF
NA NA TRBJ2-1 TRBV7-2 TGTGCCAGCAGCTTAGCGAGGACGCAGTTCTTC CASSLARTQFF
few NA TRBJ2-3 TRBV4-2 TGTGCCAGCAGCCAAGTGATGGAGACGGGGAAGAGGACAGATACGCAGTATTTT CASSQVMETGKRTDTQYF
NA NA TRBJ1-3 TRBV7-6 TGTGCCAGCAGCTTAATGGGTTCTGGAAACACCATATATTTT CASSLMGSGNTIYF
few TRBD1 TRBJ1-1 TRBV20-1 TGCAGTGCTAGAGGGGGACAGGGAGCTTTCTTT CSARGGQGAFF
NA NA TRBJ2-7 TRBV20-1 TGCAGTGCTAGCTTCCTACAGGACGCCTACGAGCAGTACTTC CSASFLQDAYEQYF
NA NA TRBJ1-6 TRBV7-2 TGTGCCAGCAGCCAGGCGGGGGGCGCATATAATTCACCCCTCCACTTT CASSQAGGAYNSPLHF
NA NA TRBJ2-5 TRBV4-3 TGCGCCAGCAGCAGCCCTCGGACTACACAAGAGACCCAGTACTTC CASSSPRTTQETQYF
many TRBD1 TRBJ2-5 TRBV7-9 TGTGCCAGCAGCGAAACTCAGGGGGTAGGGGGAGAGACCCAGTACTTC CASSETQGVGGETQYF
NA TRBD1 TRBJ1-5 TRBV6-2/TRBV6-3 TGTGCCAGCAGCCACCGGACAGGGGCCAGCAATCAGCCCCAGCATTTT CASSHRTGASNQPQHF
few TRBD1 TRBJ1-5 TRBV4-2 TGTGCCAGCAGCCAAGAGCGGCCCCAGGGGGAGCCCCAGCATTTT CASSQERPQGEPQHF
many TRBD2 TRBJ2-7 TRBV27 TGTGCCAGCAGTCCCTCGAGTAGCGGGAGCTACGAGCAGTACTTC CASSPSSSGSYEQYF
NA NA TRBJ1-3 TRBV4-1 TGCGCCAGCAGCCAGGAGACTCCGGTAGGAGCTGGAAACACCATATATTTT CASSQETPVGAGNTIYF
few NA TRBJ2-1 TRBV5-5 TGTGCCAGCAGCTTGCCCCTCCATGGGGACAATGAGCAGTTCTTC CASSLPLHGDNEQFF
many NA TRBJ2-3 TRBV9 TGTGCCAGCAGCGTAGGGGCAGGGGGCACAGATACGCAGTATTTT CASSVGAGGTDTQYF
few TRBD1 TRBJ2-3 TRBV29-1 TGCAGCGTGACGAATTACCGGGACAGGGGACCAGATACGCAGTATTTT CSVTNYRDRGPDTQYF
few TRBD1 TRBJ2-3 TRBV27 TGTGCCAGCAGTACTACAGGGGGAAGGATCACAGATACGCAGTATTTT CASSTTGGRITDTQYF
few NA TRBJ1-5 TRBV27 TGTGCCAGCCAGGGAGCGGGTAATCAGCCCCAGCATTTT CASQGAGNQPQHF
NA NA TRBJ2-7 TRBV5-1 TGCGCCAGCAGCTTGGGACCGATCGAGGAGGGCTACGAGCAGTACTTC CASSLGPIEEGYEQYF
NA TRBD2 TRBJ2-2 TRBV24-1 TGTGCCACCGCCTTCGCGGGAGAGAACACCGGGGAGCTGTTTTTT CATAFAGENTGELFF
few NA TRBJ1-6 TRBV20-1 TGCAGTGCCTCACAGTCCTCAGATTCACCCCTCCACTTT CSASQSSDSPLHF
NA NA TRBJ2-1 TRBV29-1 TGCAGCGTTGAAGGCGGAGGGAGACCCTACAATGAGCAGTTCTTC CSVEGGGRPYNEQFF
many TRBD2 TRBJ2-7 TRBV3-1 TGTGCCAGCAGCGAACTAGGGAGCGGGGGCAACGAGCAGTACTTC CASSELGSGGNEQYF
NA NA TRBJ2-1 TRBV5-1 TGCGCCAGCAGCTTGGAAGGGGAGGTCTACAATGAGCAGTTCTTC CASSLEGEVYNEQFF
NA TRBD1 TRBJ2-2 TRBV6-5 TGTGCCAGCAGTCCCCGGGGGACAGGGTGGGGTGCCGGGGAGCTGTTTTTT CASSPRGTGWGAGELFF
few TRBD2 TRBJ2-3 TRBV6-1 TGTGCCAGCAGGTTCTCCGAATCGGGACTAGCGGGGGAGTCGGATACGCAGTATTTT CASRFSESGLAGESDTQYF
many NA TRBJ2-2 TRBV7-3 TGTGCCAGCAGCCACTCCCGGGACACCGGGGAGCTGTTTTTT CASSHSRDTGELFF
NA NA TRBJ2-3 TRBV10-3 TGTGCCATCAGTGCGTCTGGCAAGGGGAGTTTAGGCACAGATACGCAGTATTTT CAISASGKGSLGTDTQYF
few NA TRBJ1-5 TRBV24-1 TGTGCCACCAGTGAACCTATAGGTCAGCCCCAGCATTTT CATSEPIGQPQHF
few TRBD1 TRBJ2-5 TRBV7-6 TGTGCCAGCAGCAAATCCGGGACAGGGGTGGCCACCCAGTACTTC CASSKSGTGVATQYF